What follows describes a single TCR beta chain. Its cognate antigen has yet to be identified. No base qualities exist here, and no much larger clone lies one base off it. The germline ends are 10 bases apart after V is trimmed by 3 bases and J by 1 base. The germline V gene yields MDHEN for CDR1 and SYDVKM for CDR2. Spanning cysteine to phenylalanine, the CDR3 consists of 15 amino acids. The entry retains the CDR3 DNA only, 45 bases that are in frame from base 1. This sample is drawn from a study of blood T cells in healthy people across ages (dated by TCRdb to about 2015). Regarding the research as a whole: In model experiments, template switching captured about one uniquely barcoded TCR beta cDNA molecule for every two T cells. Using deep sequencing normalized with unique cDNA molecular identifiers, the study measured how TCR beta repertoire diversity changes with age. The donors were divided into four age groups: young (average approximately 15 years), middle-aged (almost 40), aged (around 67) and long-lived (approximately 74). Two additional independent replicas of 1 million unique cDNA reads from the same blood draw were analyzed for two donors (one aged 18 to 30 and one aged 80 or older).

The method was 5' RACE. Sequencing took place on an Illumina HiSeq 2500. A second PCR of about 7 to 12 cycles was run with a J-beta primer mix and a sample-barcoded 5' primer. Each TCR beta cDNA molecule received a unique molecular identifier from a template-switch 5' adaptor carrying 12 random nucleotides. At least 3 million CDR3-containing paired-end reads were obtained from each sample. All of the RNA was converted into first-strand cDNA using the Mint cDNA synthesis kit, with a TRBC-specific oligonucleotide serving as the primer. Following uracil-DNA glycosylase treatment, a first 18-cycle PCR with universal primers M1SS and BC2_uni_R was performed on all cDNA. The authors processed their data as follows. Each sample was normalized by randomly selecting 1 million high-quality reads, each carrying a distinct molecular identifier. Reads sharing molecular identifiers were discarded rather than binned into consensus sequences. MiTCR, set to a Q25 quality threshold and the strictest error-elimination algorithm, was used for CDR3 identification, clonotype clustering and error correction. A nonparametric unseen species model using Euler transformation provided a lower-bound estimate of total TCR beta diversity. The public reads were reprocessed in TCRdb via fastp at Q25 and MiXCR, keeping in-frame beta chains. One record per CDR3 amino acid sequence lists the most common genes and DNA. TCRdb's processing, not the authors', yielded these V and J calls. This sample has about 930,000 distinct CDR3 sequences in its table, and almost 30% of those were observed once. The top ten clonotypes cover 10% of the sample.

What the work shows at the level of the full study, not this receptor alone: The long-lived group showed more naive CD4+ T cells, fewer expanded clones and increased TCR diversity than the aged group, suggesting age selection. Because donor CMV infection status was unknown, age-related changes in expanded clonotypes were potentially confounded. Since profiling was done on bulk unsorted PBMCs, naive and antigen-experienced compartments could not be conclusively compared. Observed TCR beta diversity per million T cells fell roughly linearly with age, and a significant reduction was already apparent by age about 36. A strong correlation was found between observed TCR beta diversity and the percentage of naive T cells measured by flow cytometry. Estimates of total diversity from one million sequenced T cells were regarded as lower bounds and underestimates.

The donors were roughly 39 Caucasian individuals from Russia, aged 6 to 90 years, who were systemically healthy. Ten milliliters of peripheral blood were drawn from each donor into EDTA-treated Vacutainer tubes. PBMCs were isolated by Ficoll-Paque density-gradient centrifugation, with at least 7 million obtained per sample. Total RNA was extracted from PBMCs with Trizol reagent, with at least 5 micrograms obtained per sample. The percentages of naive CD45RAhigh/CD27high T cells were determined by flow cytometry on a PBMC aliquot from every donor. These sequences were also reported in another study, on T cells of mothers and their children. The second investigation adds: Nine systemically healthy Caucasian individuals served as donors, namely three mothers together with their six children. cDNA synthesis consumed the entire amount of extracted RNA, loaded at around 1.5 ug RNA in each 15 ul reaction. In the second PCR, the M1S primer added sample barcodes and 2-4 random nucleotides. Over 9.5 million TCR beta CDR3 reads were obtained for each mother, and approximately 2.9 million reads were obtained for each child. Thymic selection similarly shapes TCR recombination output in related and unrelated pairs, with minor effect from inherited differences. Normalized repertoire overlap was always slightly but never significantly higher in related than unrelated mother-child pairs. With a sensitivity of approximately 100 clones per million clonotypes, no persistent microchimeric T cell clones were detected. The study used deep NGS to compare TCR beta repertoires of mothers and children, seeking features distinguishing related mother-child pairs from unrelated individuals. On average, the children were around 11 +/- 4 years old, while the mothers were about 40 +/- 4 years old. After adapter ligation was performed with NEBNext reagents, the libraries were sequenced on an Illumina HiSeq 2000 with 100+100 nt paired-end reads. Mother and child libraries were prepared a month apart and sequenced in separate runs to prevent cross-contamination. For each donor, between roughly 500,000 and 2,200,000 distinct TCR beta clonotypes were identified. Naive TCR beta clonotypes were estimated from low-frequency clonotypes matched to each donor's FACS-determined naive share, without sorting.

Sequences were obtained from blood. This clonotype originated in a woman aged 40 to 55 in good health. The V and J segments used are TRBV28 and TRBJ1-5; TRBD1 is perhaps the D gene, given 6 matching bases. The CDR3 region: CASSFPGASNQPQHF. The DNA sequence is given as TGTGCCAGCAGTTTTCCAGGGGCAAGCAATCAGCCCCAGCATTTT.